Sequencing of this TCR beta chain was carried out in a study of T cells in localized non-small cell lung cancer. The CDR3 runs 18 residues. Germline V CDR1 and CDR2: SGHNT, YENEEA. The V gene end was trimmed by 3 bases and the J gene end by 3 bases; junction bases not matched to a gene: 10. The assay was immunoSEQ multiplex PCR, and TCRdb's table has in-frame clones only and misses some. Among about 11,000 clones listed, just under 30% were seen once. V and J are TRBV11-3 and TRBJ2-1; 11 bases line up with TRBD2. The sequence was collected from a man aged 40 to 70 with stage I lung adenocarcinoma. The source material was lung tumor tissue, sampled before any cancer treatment. The CDR3 is CASSFSGTSGFGYNEQFF. The CDR3 coding sequence is TGTGCCAGCAGCTTCTCCGGGACTAGCGGCTTCGGCTACAATGAGCAGTTCTTC.